This T cell receptor beta chain derives from a study of blood T cell repertoires in COVID-19. Across the whole study: Sources were T cells, B-cell-depleted T cells, or PBMCs; the material itself was cDNA or gDNA.

Germline V lookup: CDR1 SGHRS, CDR2 YFSETQ. The CDR3 is made up of 14 amino acids. J was trimmed by 4 bases and V by 8 bases; bases with no gene match: 11. Ages ranged from about 18 to 89 years, with residence in under 25 US areas. Original processing methods: Reference gene primer amplification in the assay estimated nucleated cell counts. Profiling relied on immunoSEQ multiplex PCR, and the TCRdb table lists in-frame clones only, not all of them. From that table come the V and J calls and clone size; the DNA was used to work out D and trimming. The sample consists of about 470,000 clones, about 90% of them appearing once.

Source material: PBMCs or T cells enriched from blood (not recorded which). V gene TRBV5-1 combines with J gene TRBJ2-5; 7 bases match TRBD1. The TCR originated in a woman younger than 35 who had recovered from COVID-19. In DNA form, the CDR3 reads TGCGCCAGTACCATGCAGGGGGTAGGAGAGACCCAGTACTTC. Protein product: CASTMQGVGETQYF.